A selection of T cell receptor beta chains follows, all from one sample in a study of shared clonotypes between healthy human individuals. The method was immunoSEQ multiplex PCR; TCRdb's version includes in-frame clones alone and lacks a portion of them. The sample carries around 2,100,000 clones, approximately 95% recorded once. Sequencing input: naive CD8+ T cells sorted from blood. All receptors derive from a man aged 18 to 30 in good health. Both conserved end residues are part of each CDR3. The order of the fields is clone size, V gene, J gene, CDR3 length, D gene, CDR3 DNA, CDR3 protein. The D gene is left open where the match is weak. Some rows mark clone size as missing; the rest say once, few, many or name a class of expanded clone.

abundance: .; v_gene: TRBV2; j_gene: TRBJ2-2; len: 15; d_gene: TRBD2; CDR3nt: TGTGCCAGCAGTGAGTGGGAGGGCTTCACCGGGGAGCTGTTTTTT; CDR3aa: CASSEWEGFTGELFF
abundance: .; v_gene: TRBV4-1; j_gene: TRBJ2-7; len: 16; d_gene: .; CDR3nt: TGCGCCAGCAGCCAAATGGGGCAGGTCGGTCTTTACGAGCAGTACTTC; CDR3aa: CASSQMGQVGLYEQYF
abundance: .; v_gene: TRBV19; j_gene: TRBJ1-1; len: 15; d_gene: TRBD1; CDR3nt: TGTGCCAGTAGTTCCCGACAGGGGGCGGGCACTGAAGCTTTCTTT; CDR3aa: CASSSRQGAGTEAFF
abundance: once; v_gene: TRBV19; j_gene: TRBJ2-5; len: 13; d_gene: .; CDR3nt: TGTGCCAGTAACGACCTTGGCCAAGAGACCCAGTACTTC; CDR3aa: CASNDLGQETQYF
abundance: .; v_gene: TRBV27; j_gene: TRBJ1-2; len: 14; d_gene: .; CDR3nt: TGTGCCAGCAGTTTGTCGAACTTGGACTATGGCTACACCTTC; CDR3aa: CASSLSNLDYGYTF
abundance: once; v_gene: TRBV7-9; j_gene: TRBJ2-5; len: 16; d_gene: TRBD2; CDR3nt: TGTGCCAGCAGTCCCGGGACTAGCGGTTTCCAAGAGACCCAGTACTTC; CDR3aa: CASSPGTSGFQETQYF
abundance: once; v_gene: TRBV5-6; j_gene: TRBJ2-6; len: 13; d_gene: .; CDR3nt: TGTGCCAGCAGTCTTGCTGGGGCCAACGTCCTGACTTTC; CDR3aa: CASSLAGANVLTF
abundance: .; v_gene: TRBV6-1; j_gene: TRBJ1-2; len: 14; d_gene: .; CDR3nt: TGTGCCAGCAGTGAAGCCGGACAAGACTATGGCTACACCTTC; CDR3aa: CASSEAGQDYGYTF
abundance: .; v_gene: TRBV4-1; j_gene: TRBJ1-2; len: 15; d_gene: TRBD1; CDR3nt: TGCGCCAGCAGCCAACCGGGACAGGGGGCGAGAGGCTACACCTTC; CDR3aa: CASSQPGQGARGYTF
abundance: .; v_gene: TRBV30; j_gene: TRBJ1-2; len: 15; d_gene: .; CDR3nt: TGTGCCTGGATGGGAAGAAGGTACCCGGACGAAGGCTACACCTTC; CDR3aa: CAWMGRRYPDEGYTF
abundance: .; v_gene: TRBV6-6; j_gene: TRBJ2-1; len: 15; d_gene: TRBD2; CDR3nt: TGTGCCAGTGGGGCGGGGGGGCCTCTTCGAGATGAGCAGTTCTTC; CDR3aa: CASGAGGPLRDEQFF
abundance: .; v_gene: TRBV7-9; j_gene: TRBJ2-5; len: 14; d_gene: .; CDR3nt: TGTGCCAGCAGCTTATTAGGGGGGGTGGAGACCCAGTACTTC; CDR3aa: CASSLLGGVETQYF
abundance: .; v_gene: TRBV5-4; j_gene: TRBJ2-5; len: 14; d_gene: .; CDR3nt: TGTGCCAGCAGCTGGGATGGGGGGAAGGAGACCCAGTACTTC; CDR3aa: CASSWDGGKETQYF
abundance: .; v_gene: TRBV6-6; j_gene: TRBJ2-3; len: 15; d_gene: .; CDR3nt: TGTGCCAGCAGTTACTCGACAGGGGAGGGAGATACGCAGTATTTT; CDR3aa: CASSYSTGEGDTQYF
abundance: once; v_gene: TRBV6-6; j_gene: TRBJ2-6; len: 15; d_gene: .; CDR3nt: TGTGCCAGCAGTTTGACTTACTCTGGGGCCAACGTCCTGACTTTC; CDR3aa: CASSLTYSGANVLTF
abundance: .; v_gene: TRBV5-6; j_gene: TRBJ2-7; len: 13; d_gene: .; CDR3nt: TGTGCCAGCAGCTTGGAGGCCAGATACGAGCAGTACTTC; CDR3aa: CASSLEARYEQYF